Listed below are T cell receptor beta chains from one sample, sequenced in a study of vaccination and CD4 T cells after COVID-19. Which antigens these TCRs recognize remains unknown. TCRdb reanalysed the PCR reads using MiXCR and keeps one entry per CDR3 protein. The sample gives about 17,000 distinct CDR3 sequences, around 47% of which show up once; over 20% is in the top ten. Sequencing was performed on CD4+ T cells from blood, cultured in vitro, taken about 7 months after SARS-CoV-2 vaccination. The origin of the receptors is a human donor who had recovered from COVID-19. CDR3s include the opening cysteine and the closing phenylalanine or tryptophan. The D gene is left open where the match is weak. Clone size appears in some rows only: once, few, many, or a class for an expanded clone.

D	V	J	size	DNA	CDR3
NA	TRBV28	TRBJ2-7	once	TGTGCCAGCGCCTTACCAGGGGCCTCCTACGAGCAGTACTTC	CASALPGASYEQYF
NA	TRBV27	TRBJ2-3	few	TGTGCCAGCAGTATAACGGCCCGGGGCCCGCCCACAGATACGCAGTATTTT	CASSITARGPPTDTQYF
NA	TRBV6-1	TRBJ2-5	NA	TGTGCCAGCAGACAACCGATCGCCGGGGAGACCCAGTACTTC	CASRQPIAGETQYF
NA	TRBV10-3	TRBJ1-2	few	TGTGCCATCACTGAGGGGAACAACTATGGCTACACCTTC	CAITEGNNYGYTF
NA	TRBV6-1	TRBJ1-2	NA	TGTGCCAGCAGTGAAGAGGCTAGGGAATATGGCTACACCTTC	CASSEEAREYGYTF
NA	TRBV6-1	TRBJ2-7	few	TGTGCCAGCAGGCGCCGGGACACTACCTACGAGCAGTACTTC	CASRRRDTTYEQYF
NA	TRBV7-2	TRBJ1-2	few	TGTGCCAGCAGCTCCCGGGACACCGGTTTGGGCGGCTACACCTTC	CASSSRDTGLGGYTF
NA	TRBV27	TRBJ2-3	NA	TGTGCCAGCAGCCGCCGGGGCACAGATACGCAGTATTTT	CASSRRGTDTQYF
TRBD1	TRBV7-9	TRBJ1-1	few	TGTGCCAGCAGCCCCGGGACAGGTGAAGCTTTCTTT	CASSPGTGEAFF
NA	TRBV6-1	TRBJ1-6	NA	TGTGCCAGCCAAAGGCGACAGGATTATAATTCACCCCTCCACTTT	CASQRRQDYNSPLHF
NA	TRBV19	TRBJ1-1	medium-sized	TGTGCCAGTAGCGTACAGAGGAACACTGAAGCTTTCTTT	CASSVQRNTEAFF
NA	TRBV20-1	TRBJ1-2	NA	TGCAGTGCTAGAGAAGAAGGGACTGAGTATGGCTACACCTTC	CSAREEGTEYGYTF
TRBD1	TRBV20-1	TRBJ1-1	few	TGCAGCATGGGACAGGGGGCTGACACTGAAGCTTTCTTT	CSMGQGADTEAFF
NA	TRBV7-9	TRBJ1-1	few	TGTGCCAGCAGCTTAACGGGAGGGACTGAAGCTTTCTTT	CASSLTGGTEAFF
TRBD1	TRBV20-1	TRBJ2-2	NA	TGCAGTGCTAGAGATCCAGGCAGGGGGCGAGGCACCGGGGAGCTGTTTTTT	CSARDPGRGRGTGELFF
NA	TRBV2	TRBJ1-5	NA	TGTGCCAGCAGTCTACAGGGTTTATATCAGCCCCAGCATTTT	CASSLQGLYQPQHF
TRBD2	TRBV7-3	TRBJ2-3	few	TGTGCCAGCAGCCTACTGGGACTAGCCGGGGGAGATACGCAGTATTTT	CASSLLGLAGGDTQYF
TRBD2	TRBV11-2	TRBJ2-1	NA	TGTGCCAGCAGCGCGACACCTAGCGGGGCCTACAATGAGCAGTTCTTC	CASSATPSGAYNEQFF
NA	TRBV24-1	TRBJ2-1	NA	TGTGCCACCAGTGATCCCTCTAGGGATGAGCAGTTCTTC	CATSDPSRDEQFF
NA	TRBV28	TRBJ1-1	NA	TGTGCCAGCAGTTTATCATGGAGGACTAGAAACGAAGCTTTCTTT	CASSLSWRTRNEAFF
TRBD2	TRBV20-1	TRBJ2-3	few	TGCAGTGCTCCTAGCGGGGGTTCAGATACGCAGTATTTT	CSAPSGGSDTQYF
NA	TRBV6-1	TRBJ2-7	NA	TGTGCCAGCAGCCCGACACTGAGCTCCTACGAGCAGTACTTC	CASSPTLSSYEQYF
TRBD2	TRBV24-1	TRBJ2-1	NA	TGTGCCACCAGTGGTAGGAGCGGGAGTATGAATGAGCAGTTCTTC	CATSGRSGSMNEQFF
NA	TRBV19	TRBJ1-1	NA	TGTGCCAGTAGTGCTCGAGGGCCGAGGCTGAACACTGAAGCTTTCTTT	CASSARGPRLNTEAFF
TRBD2	TRBV20-1	TRBJ2-5	NA	TGCAGTGCTAGGTCCCCCCGGGGGGACCAAGAGACCCAGTACTTC	CSARSPRGDQETQYF
TRBD1	TRBV20-1	TRBJ2-5	few	TGCAGTGGGGGGACAGACAGACAAGAGACCCAGTACTTC	CSGGTDRQETQYF
NA	TRBV6-1	TRBJ1-6	few	TGTGCCAGCATTGGGACATGGCTCCACTTT	CASIGTWLHF
TRBD1	TRBV7-3	TRBJ1-3	NA	TGTGCCAGCAGCCCCGGGACAGCTGGAAACACCATATATTTT	CASSPGTAGNTIYF
NA	TRBV10-3	TRBJ2-3	NA	TGTGCCATCAGTCTAGCAGCAGATACGCAGTATTTT	CAISLAADTQYF
NA	TRBV5-4	TRBJ2-3	NA	TGTGCCAGCAGCAACAACCTAATTGGCACAGATACGCAGTATTTT	CASSNNLIGTDTQYF
TRBD1	TRBV7-2	TRBJ1-1	NA	TGTGCCAGCAGCTTAAGCAGGGGGGATTCTGAAGCTTTCTTT	CASSLSRGDSEAFF
TRBD2	TRBV7-9	TRBJ2-3	NA	TGTGCCAGCAGCTTAGGGGCGGGGGTCACAGATACGCAGTATTTT	CASSLGAGVTDTQYF
NA	TRBV20-1	TRBJ2-3	NA	TGCAGTGTTAGGGGGGGAGATACAGATACGCAGTATTTT	CSVRGGDTDTQYF
NA	TRBV20-1	TRBJ2-7	NA	TGCAGTGCTAGACCCTACACAGGGTTCCACGAGCAGTACTTC	CSARPYTGFHEQYF
TRBD2	TRBV20-1	TRBJ2-1	NA	TGCAGTGCTAGAGGCGGGGGGGTGGGCAATGAGCAGTTCTTC	CSARGGGVGNEQFF
NA	TRBV6-5	TRBJ2-7	NA	TGTGCCAGCAGTTACGGCCAGACCTACGAGCAGTACTTC	CASSYGQTYEQYF
TRBD2	TRBV6-1	TRBJ2-5	NA	TGTGCCAGCAGTGAGCCTAGCGGGGGGTACCAAGAGACCCAGTACTTC	CASSEPSGGYQETQYF
NA	TRBV6-1	TRBJ2-7	NA	TGTGCCAGCAGTGAATTAAGGGGAAGTCACGAGCAGTACTTC	CASSELRGSHEQYF
TRBD1	TRBV20-1	TRBJ2-2	few	TGCAGTGCTAGAGCACCGGGACAGGGTATCACCGGGGAGCTGTTTTTT	CSARAPGQGITGELFF
NA	TRBV20-1	TRBJ1-2	NA	TGCAGTGCTTCCCCTTGGGGCCGGCAGTACACTCCCCATTCTGGCTACACCTTC	CSASPWGRQYTPHSGYTF
NA	TRBV5-4	TRBJ2-4	NA	TGTGCCAGCAGCTTCGGGGGAGCCAAAAACATTCAGTACTTC	CASSFGGAKNIQYF
TRBD1	TRBV6-4	TRBJ1-5	NA	TGTGCCAACGGGGACAGGGCGGGTGGTGGAAGCAATCAGCCCCAGCATTTT	CANGDRAGGGSNQPQHF
NA	TRBV6-1	TRBJ2-7	NA	TGTGCCAGCAGAAACCGGGACGAAGCTACCTACGAGCAGTACTTC	CASRNRDEATYEQYF
NA	TRBV7-9	TRBJ1-2	NA	TGTGCCAGCAGCTTAGGGGCTCCCTACGGTTCCAAGAAAGACTATGGCTACACCTTC	CASSLGAPYGSKKDYGYTF
NA	TRBV15	TRBJ1-1	NA	TGTGCCACCAGCAGAGCAGGGGCGCTGAACACTGAAGCTTTCTTT	CATSRAGALNTEAFF
TRBD2	TRBV28	TRBJ2-1	NA	TGTGCCAGCAGTTCACTAGCGGGAGGGGTAAATGAGCAGTTCTTC	CASSSLAGGVNEQFF
NA	TRBV7-3	TRBJ1-1	NA	TGTGCCAGCAGCTTAATGGAAAACACTGAAGCTTTCTTT	CASSLMENTEAFF
NA	TRBV20-1	TRBJ2-3	NA	TGCAGTGCTAGAGATTTGGGCTCCAACACAGATACGCAGTATTTT	CSARDLGSNTDTQYF
TRBD2	TRBV20-1	TRBJ2-5	few	TGCAGTGCTAGCGCGGGGGGAAACCAAGAGACCCAGTACTTC	CSASAGGNQETQYF
NA	TRBV6-1	TRBJ2-1	medium-sized	TGTGCCAGCCATACTCAGGGTCTCGAGCAGTTCTTC	CASHTQGLEQFF
NA	TRBV7-9	TRBJ2-5	NA	TGTGCCAGCAGCTTTCATACTTGGTACCAAGAGACCCAGTACTTC	CASSFHTWYQETQYF
TRBD2	TRBV2	TRBJ2-7	NA	TGTGCCAGCGAACAGGGACTAGGAGGGGGATGGGCCCAGTACTTC	CASEQGLGGGWAQYF
TRBD1	TRBV4-3	TRBJ1-6	NA	TGCGCCAGCAGCCAACAACAGGGGCGCAATTCACCCCTCCACTTT	CASSQQQGRNSPLHF